One sample yielded the 7 T cell receptor beta chains listed below, sequenced in a study of T cell responses to AZD1222 COVID-19 vaccine (dated by TCRdb to the early 2020s). Explained via the paper, the time point label denotes: about 28 days (+/-7) after the second vaccine dose. The library was built by means of the immunoSEQ multiplex PCR assay. Drawn from immuneACCESS, this table holds only the in-frame rearrangements with V and J called that TCRdb kept. Clones are partly lost; checked studies trace under half to an unresolved V gene and leave the rest unexplained. Recorded for this sample are 77,000 or so clones; roughly 84% of them occurred a single time. The ten most abundant clones make up about 17% of the sample. The specimen comprised peripheral blood, sampled 28 days after the second AZD1222 dose. The origin of the receptors is an adult who received the AZD1222 COVID-19 vaccine.

This chain connects TRBV2 to TRBJ2-3; no clear D gene. This CDR3 is 14 amino acids long. Trimming removed 3 bases at V and 2 bases at J, with 9 bases between. CDR1 SNHLY and CDR2 FYNNEI come from the germline V gene. The CDR3 reads CASSDRRTTDTQYF. CDR3 DNA: TGTGCCAGCAGTGACAGGAGAACCACAGATACGCAGTATTTT.

This clone came up a few times. V gene TRBV5-1 combines with J gene TRBJ2-7, with unresolved D. The CDR3 is 14 amino acids. The germline gives CDR1 SGHRS, CDR2 YFSETQ. Trimming removed 0 bases at V and 3 bases at J, with 10 bases between. CDR3 bases: TGCGCCAGCAGCTTGGAGTCCAGAGGCTACGAGCAGTACTTC. The encoded protein is CASSLESRGYEQYF. The complete variable domain, with remaining parts taken from reference TRBV5-1 and TRBJ2-7, reads KAGVTQTPRYLIKTRGQQVTLSCSPISGHRSVSWYQQTPGQGLQFLFEYFSETQRNKGNFPGRFSGRQFSNSRSEMNVSTLELGDSALYLCASSLESRGYEQYFGPGTRLTVT.

The chain has TRBV10-3 and TRBJ2-5; 11 nucleotides agree with TRBD2. With V trimmed by 2 bases and J by 6 bases, 8 bases remained unmatched. Germline CDR1 is ENHRY and CDR2 is SYGVKD. CDR3 length equals 16 residues. CDR3 amino acids: CAISEPTSGGGKTQYF. The CDR3 nucleotides read TGTGCCATCAGTGAGCCAACTAGCGGGGGCGGGAAGACCCAGTACTTC.

The genes are TRBV2 and TRBJ1-5; possibly TRBD1 for D (5 bases). Looked up from germline, CDR1 is SNHLY and CDR2 is FYNNEI. CDR3 length equals 15 residues. Between the trimmed V and J ends, which lost 3 bases and 2 bases, there was a span of 11 bases. This CDR3 reads CASSDPGQGNQPQHF. CDR3 coding DNA: TGTGCCAGCAGTGACCCAGGGCAGGGCAATCAGCCCCAGCATTTT. The full variable domain, rest sourced from reference TRBV2 and TRBJ1-5, is EPEVTQTPSHQVTQMGQEVILRCVPISNHLYFYWYRQILGQKVEFLVSFYNNEISEKSEIFDDQFSVERPDGSNFTLKIRSTKLEDSAMYFCASSDPGQGNQPQHFGDGTRLSIL.

The rearrangement uses TRBV29-1 and TRBJ1-2; 7 nucleotides line up with TRBD1. This CDR3 contains 13 residues. V shed 4 bases and J 4 bases; nucleotides not matched to a gene: 6. From germline, CDR1 is SQVTM and CDR2 ANQGSEA. The CDR3 region is CSVGPRDSYGYTF. CDR3 DNA: TGCAGCGTTGGTCCCAGGGACAGCTATGGCTACACCTTC.

This sequence joins TRBV9 and TRBJ1-6; D remains ambiguous. Trimming took 0 bases from V and 2 from J, leaving 6 bases between them. This CDR3 has 15 residues. The germline gives CDR1 SGDLS, CDR2 YYNGEE. The CDR3 protein is CASSVGNPYNSPLHF. The DNA of the CDR3 is TGTGCCAGCAGCGTAGGTAATCCCTATAATTCACCCCTCCACTTT.

The chain employs TRBV30 and TRBJ2-5; the D is unclear. The ends were cut back, 4 bases at V and 2 bases at J, with 11 bases in the middle. The CDR3 consists of 13 residues. Germline CDR1 is GTSNPN and CDR2 is SVGIG (reference sequence). The CDR3 sequence: CAWMSLQQETQYF. In DNA, the CDR3 is TGTGCCTGGATGTCGTTACAGCAAGAGACCCAGTACTTC.